This T cell receptor (beta chain) was sequenced for a study of blood T cells in healthy people across ages. The authors ran a second PCR of roughly 6 to 11 cycles using a sample-barcoded 5' primer and a J-beta primer mix. TCRdb fed the 5' RACE reads into MiXCR, producing one record per CDR3 protein. The sample lists roughly 1.5 million distinct CDR3 sequences, approximately 42% occurring once. The germline V gene encodes CDR1 KGHSH and CDR2 LQKENI. The CDR3 contains 13 residues. The germline V and J ends were trimmed by 2 bases and 2 bases, with 6 bases remaining between them. The receptor was derived from a young woman in good health. Sequencing was done on a sample of blood. V and J are TRBV18 and TRBJ2-5; D is ambiguous. CDR3 DNA: TGTGCCAGCTCACCAGAACAACAAGAGACCCAGTACTTC. It translates to CASSPEQQETQYF.